Following are 14 T cell receptor beta chains from one sample sequenced in a study of identical twins. MiXCR, run by TCRdb on the 5' RACE reads, gives a single entry per CDR3 protein. This table holds roughly 720,000 distinct CDR3 sequences, 18% found once. These sequences were also reported in another study, on T cells expressing NK-cell markers.

Sequencing used PBMCs. The receptors were sampled from a young woman in good health.

CDR3 nucleotide sequence: TGTGCCAGCATGATCAGCGGGGGGACCTACGAGCAGTACTTC. This gives the protein CASMISGGTYEQYF. The chain recombines TRBV13 with TRBJ2-7; TRBD2 aligns across 9 bases. Germline CDR1 and CDR2: PRHDT and FYEKMQ (reference sequence). Trimming took 7 bases from V and 2 from J; bases not matched to a gene: 6. This CDR3 is built from 14 residues.

This clonotype appeared a few times. The chain uses TRBV7-2 and TRBJ1-1; TRBD1 is a possible D gene (6 bases). There are 13 residues in the CDR3. V was pared by 1 base and J by 9 bases, with 12 bases between. Germline CDR1 SGHTA, CDR2 FQGNSA. CDR3 DNA sequence: TGTGCCAGCAGCTTAGTTGGGGGCCGGCAAGCTTTCTTT. Translation gives CASSLVGGRQAFF.

This clonotype has a handful of counts. The CDR3 here is CASGPGGNVGYGYTF. As DNA, the CDR3 is TGTGCCAGCGGGCCAGGGGGCAACGTGGGCTATGGCTACACCTTC. The chain combines TRBV6-1 with TRBJ1-2; 8 bases agree with TRBD1. This CDR3 contains 15 residues. Trimming cost V 8 bases and J 4 bases; bases outside gene matches: 12. The germline V gene encodes CDR1 MNHNS and CDR2 SASEGT.

This clonotype was recorded a few times. V is TRBV6-5 and J is TRBJ1-1, with TRBD1 as a possible D gene (5 bases). Germline V gene lookup returns CDR1 MNHEY and CDR2 SVGAGI. This CDR3 is 12 amino acids long. With 7 bases removed from V and 2 bases from J, the gap between germline ends came to 8 bases. CDR3 amino acids: CASMRGNTEAFF. The DNA of the CDR3 is TGTGCCAGCATGAGGGGTAACACTGAAGCTTTCTTT.

The chain links TRBV10-2 to TRBJ2-1, with D uncertain. Germline loops: CDR1 WSHSY, CDR2 SAAADI. There are 14 residues in the CDR3. V was pared by 8 bases and J by 1 base, with 12 bases between. The CDR3 here is CASLERNSYNEQFF. The CDR3 DNA is TGCGCCAGCCTTGAGCGAAATTCCTACAATGAGCAGTTCTTC.

This clonotype was seen a handful of times. The rearrangement links TRBV20-1 to TRBJ2-1; 7 bases map to TRBD2. The CDR3 spans 16 residues. From germline, CDR1 is DFQATT and CDR2 SNEGSKA (reference sequence). The J segment lost 4 bases and the V segment lost 3 bases, leaving 12 bases of the junction unmatched. CDR3 nucleotides: TGCAGTGCTAGGATCCCCCTGCGGGAGAAATACAATGAGCAGTTCTTC. Residues: CSARIPLREKYNEQFF.

This clonotype has just a few counts. This clone may be a read error of a much larger clone one base away. The chain has TRBV20-1 and TRBJ2-2, with 9 bases aligning to TRBD2. From germline, CDR1 is DFQATT and CDR2 SNEGSKA (reference sequence). The CDR3 sequence is 16 residues long. The CDR3 here is CCARDPAGGRAGELFF. In nucleotides, the CDR3 is TGCTGTGCTAGAGATCCGGCGGGGGGGCGCGCCGGGGAGCTGTTTTTT.

This clonotype was counted only a few times. The chain carries TRBV7-2 and TRBJ2-7; D unclear. Germline CDR1 is SGHTA and CDR2 is FQGNSA. This CDR3 has 14 residues. The germline V and J ends were trimmed by 1 base and 2 bases, with 9 bases remaining between them. Here the CDR3 reads CASSLGGFPYEQYF. For the CDR3, the DNA is TGTGCCAGCAGCTTAGGGGGATTCCCCTACGAGCAGTACTTC.

This clonotype was observed at least ten times. The V gene is TRBV7-2, the J gene TRBJ1-2; 8 positions agree with TRBD1. V was pared by 3 bases and J by 8 bases, with 2 bases of the junction left unmatched. Germline CDR1 and CDR2: SGHTA and FQGNSA. This CDR3 contains 12 residues. CDR3 DNA sequence: TGTGCCAGCAGCTTCCAGGGGGCCGGCTACACCTTC. Translation: CASSFQGAGYTF.

This clonotype was seen a few times. The rearrangement joins TRBV12-5 to TRBJ2-1; D unresolved. Deletions cut 2 bases from V and 6 bases from J, with 26 bases between. Germline lookup yields CDR1 LGHNT and CDR2 FRNRAP. The CDR3 length is 19 residues. The CDR3 protein is CASGLPRPAIQNHSNEQFF. DNA for the CDR3: TGTGCTAGTGGTTTGCCCCGCCCGGCCATCCAAAATCATAGCAATGAGCAGTTCTTC.

This clonotype occurred a few times. This sequence joins TRBV7-9 and TRBJ1-1; D is possibly TRBD1 (5 bases). CDR1 is SEHNR, CDR2 FQNEAQ, per germline (reference sequence). V dropped 5 bases and J dropped 6 bases, with 10 bases sitting between them. The CDR3 length is 12 residues. In nucleotides, the CDR3 is TGTGCCAGCAGCCAATGGGGCGCTGAAGCTTTCTTT. This sequence encodes CASSQWGAEAFF.

The chain has TRBV7-9 and TRBJ2-3; TRBD1 agrees at 9 bases. The CDR3 is 17 amino acids. Unmatched junction bases numbered 8, after V lost 1 base and J lost 3 bases. The germline CDR1 and CDR2 sequences are SEHNR and FQNEAQ (reference sequence). The CDR3 region has the DNA TGTGCCAGCAGCTTAGTGGAACCGGGACAGGGTACAGATACGCAGTATTTT. Amino acids: CASSLVEPGQGTDTQYF.

The chain uses TRBV6-1 and TRBJ2-3; 8 positions match TRBD2. CDR3 length: 15 amino acids. The V segment lost 7 bases and the J segment 3 bases; nucleotides outside the gene matches: 9. The germline CDR1 and CDR2 sequences are MNHNS and SASEGT. CDR3 residues: CASTPKRERTDTQYF. In DNA, the CDR3 is TGTGCCAGCACCCCGAAGCGGGAGCGGACAGATACGCAGTATTTT.

J is TRBJ2-7 and V is TRBV3-1; D is possibly TRBD1 or TRBD2 (5 bases each). The germline V gene encodes CDR1 LGHDT and CDR2 YNNKEL (reference sequence). V gave up 4 bases and J gave up 9 bases, with 19 bases separating them. This CDR3 contains 14 residues. CDR3 bases: TGTGCCAGCAGCCCCCGGGACGGTGGTATCGCGCAGTACTTC. This translates into CASSPRDGGIAQYF.